This is a list of T cell receptor beta chains from one sample in a study of cytotoxic CD8 clonotypes in ibrutinib-treated CLL. Here immunoSEQ multiplex PCR was the method, and the copy in TCRdb shows in-frame clones only, minus some. The table records 100,000 to 150,000 clones, approximately 85% of them present only once. The specimen was PBMCs, collected after 24 months of ibrutinib treatment. The source is a human donor with chronic lymphocytic leukemia. The CDR3 runs from the conserved cysteine through the conserved F or W. The D gene is left open where the match is weak. Some rows mark clone size as missing; the rest say once, few, many or name a class of expanded clone.

>TRBJ2-1|TRBD2|once|TRBV6-5
CASSYGASGMYNEQFF
TGTGCCAGCAGTTACGGGGCTAGCGGGATGTACAATGAGCAGTTCTTC
>TRBJ2-1|TRBD1|NA|TRBV5-1
CASSPDRGHPYNEQFF
TGCGCCAGCAGCCCGGACAGGGGGCACCCCTACAATGAGCAGTTCTTC
>TRBJ2-3|NA|NA|TRBV18
CASSPQQGRTRTDTQYF
TGTGCCAGCTCACCACAACAGGGCCGAACACGCACAGATACGCAGTATTTT
>TRBJ2-3|NA|NA|TRBV2
CASTTAGAPGGTQYF
TGTGCCAGCACTACGGCGGGGGCCCCCGGAGGTACGCAGTATTTT
>TRBJ1-5|NA|NA|TRBV18
CASSQGGLASNQPQHF
TGTGCCAGCTCACAAGGGGGGCTCGCGAGCAATCAGCCCCAGCATTTT
>TRBJ1-1|NA|NA|TRBV6-5
CASSSRSNRGNTEAFF
TGTGCCAGCAGTTCCAGATCAAATAGGGGGAACACTGAAGCTTTCTTT
>TRBJ1-4|NA|NA|TRBV9
CASSADGGEKLFF
TGTGCCAGCAGTGCTGATGGGGGCGAAAAACTGTTTTTT
>TRBJ2-3|NA|NA|TRBV19
CASSIWGSGTDTQYF
TGTGCCAGTAGTATTTGGGGGTCGGGCACAGATACGCAGTATTTT
>TRBJ2-7|TRBD2|NA|TRBV28
CASTETSLYEQYF
TGTGCCAGCACTGAGACTAGCCTCTACGAGCAGTACTTC
>TRBJ2-3|TRBD2|many|TRBV28
CASSPLGTSGANTQYF
TGTGCCAGCAGTCCCCTCGGGACTAGCGGGGCGAATACGCAGTATTTT
>TRBJ2-5|TRBD2|NA|TRBV29-1
CSVDLLAGVGTQYF
TGCAGCGTTGACCTGCTAGCGGGAGTAGGGACCCAGTACTTC
>TRBJ2-7|NA|NA|TRBV28
CASTRSGGIYEQYF
TGTGCCAGCACGCGGTCCGGCGGGATCTACGAGCAGTACTTC
>TRBJ1-2|NA|NA|TRBV7-2
CASSSGQPANYGYTF
TGTGCCAGCAGCTCCGGACAGCCAGCTAACTATGGCTACACCTTC
>TRBJ1-2|NA|NA|TRBV27
CASSVRRVGGGYTF
TGTGCCAGCAGTGTGAGAAGGGTTGGAGGCGGCTACACCTTC
>TRBJ1-3|NA|NA|TRBV7-2
CASSSVGNTIYF
TGTGCCAGCAGCTCGGTGGGAAACACCATATATTTT
>TRBJ2-5|TRBD1|NA|TRBV5-1
CASSLTGVGETQYF
TGCGCCAGCAGCTTAACAGGGGTGGGAGAGACCCAGTACTTC
>TRBJ1-2|NA|NA|TRBV5-6
CASSLSGASYGYTF
TGTGCCAGCAGCTTATCTGGAGCCAGCTATGGCTACACCTTC
>TRBJ2-7|TRBD1|NA|TRBV6-6
CASRETGGSSQYF
TGTGCCAGCAGAGAGACAGGGGGCAGTTCGCAGTACTTC
>TRBJ2-3|NA|NA|TRBV5-6
CASSGATGTPTQYF
TGTGCCAGCAGCGGGGCGACCGGGACGCCCACGCAGTATTTT
>TRBJ1-3|NA|NA|TRBV5-1
CASSSGEVGNTIYF
TGCGCCAGCAGCTCGGGAGAAGTTGGAAACACCATATATTTT
>TRBJ2-2|NA|NA|TRBV5-5
CASTRAEGARSTGELFF
TGTGCCAGCACCCGCGCGGAGGGGGCTCGGAGCACCGGGGAGCTGTTTTTT
>TRBJ1-2|NA|NA|TRBV30
CAWRTESSGGYTF
TGTGCCTGGAGAACTGAGTCTTCGGGTGGCTACACCTTC